This T cell receptor (beta chain) was profiled in a study of blood T cells in healthy people across ages. Study outcomes and limitations: No conclusive comparison of naive versus antigen-experienced cells was possible with unsorted PBMCs. With donor CMV status unknown, expanded clonotype changes were possibly confounded.

PCR was performed a second time for about 7 to 12 cycles using a sample-barcoded 5' primer and a J-beta primer mix. Carrying 12 random nucleotides, a template-switch adaptor labeled each individual cDNA molecule. TCRdb independently ran MiXCR on the 5' RACE reads; one entry per CDR3 protein. The data show about 600,000 distinct CDR3 sequences, around half seen once. The CDR3 is made up of 15 amino acids. After removal of 0 bases from V and 1 base from J, the junction contained 3 bases not matched to a gene. Germline V CDR1 and CDR2: DFQATT, SNEGSKA (reference sequence). This clonotype was observed a handful of times. No antigen is known for it.

The chain recombines TRBV20-1 with TRBJ2-5; 9 nucleotides align to TRBD1. The sequence was collected from a man aged 80 or over in good health. Sequences were obtained from blood. Here the CDR3 reads CSARDRTGVQETQYF. The CDR3 DNA is TGCAGTGCTAGAGACCGGACAGGGGTCCAAGAGACCCAGTACTTC.